Listed below are T cell receptor beta chains from one sample, sequenced in a study of CXCR3-negative and CXCR3-positive naive CD8 T cells. With the 5' RACE reads reprocessed, TCRdb shows one record per CDR3 protein and no DNA. This sample's clone table lists 140,000 to 150,000 distinct CDR3 sequences. The specimen was naive CXCR3+ CD8+ T cells from blood. Receptors were obtained from a human donor in good health. Some clones in this sample may be carry-over from other donors' samples. The CDR3 runs from the conserved cysteine through the conserved F or W.

>TRBJ2-1|TRBV6-2/TRBV6-3
CASSYGSATSGEFF
>TRBJ1-2|TRBV20-1
CSARDRVGDTYGYTF
>TRBJ2-7|TRBV28
CASSTLRAGDMNEQYF
>TRBJ2-1|TRBV4-2
CASSQEGSGDPNEQFF
>TRBJ2-7|TRBV7-9
CASSFQGEQYF
>TRBJ1-2|TRBV12-3/TRBV12-4
CASSLLRGLSGYTF
>TRBJ1-2|TRBV6-6
CASSYSAQTLYGYTF
>TRBJ1-5|TRBV6-2/TRBV6-3
CASSYEGYNQPQHF
>TRBJ2-1|TRBV2
CASSETGAVNEQFF
>TRBJ2-3|TRBV9
CASRNHSTDTQYF
>TRBJ1-4|TRBV6-1
CASSPDRAQANEKLFF
>TRBJ2-1|TRBV2
CASSLGAYEQFF
>TRBJ2-1|TRBV7-8
CASSFLGSDNEQFF
>TRBJ2-3|TRBV6-6
CASSFSQGEVTDTQYF
>TRBJ2-1|TRBV5-1
CASRDPDNLNEQFF
>TRBJ1-1|TRBV29-1
CSVHGTYTEAFF
>TRBJ1-2|TRBV12-3/TRBV12-4
CASSRINYGYTF
>TRBJ2-1|TRBV10-3
CAISDWVSLNSYNEQFF
>TRBJ2-2|TRBV4-2
CASSQEGEPGTGELFF
>TRBJ2-4|TRBV12-3/TRBV12-4
CASSPGGKNIQYF
>TRBJ2-7|TRBV4-1
CASSQVMYQNPYEQYF
>TRBJ1-1|TRBV9
CASSGQWGGNTEAFF
>TRBJ1-1|TRBV7-2
CASGRGMNTEAFF